Shown below are 15 T cell receptor beta chains from a single sample sequenced in a study of blood T cell repertoires in COVID-19. Assay used: immunoSEQ multiplex PCR; TCRdb lists only in-frame clones, some missing. The sample shows about 210,000 clones, roughly 87% of them seen only once. The sequenced material came from PBMCs or T cells enriched from blood (not recorded which). The receptors originated from a young man in a cohort exposed to, infected with or recovered from COVID-19 (not recorded which).

J is TRBJ1-2 and V is TRBV10-2, with D unclear. The V end was cut by 4 bases, the J end by 2 bases, with 8 bases between. The CDR3 is 13 amino acids. Germline lookup yields CDR1 WSHSY and CDR2 SAAADI. The DNA of the CDR3 is TGCGCCAGCAGTGTAGACATCAACTATGGCTACACCTTC. This codes for CASSVDINYGYTF.

This clone was observed once. The rearrangement uses TRBV28 and TRBJ1-5; D might be TRBD1 (5 bases). The V gene lost 0 bases and the J gene lost 5 bases, with 14 bases spanning the gap. CDR1 and CDR2 from the germline V gene are MDHEN and SYDVKM. The CDR3 spans 16 residues. For the CDR3, the DNA is TGTGCCAGCAGTTTATGGGTAGGGTCGGGGGATCAGCCCCAGCATTTT. The encoded protein is CASSLWVGSGDQPQHF.

V gene TRBV19 combines with J gene TRBJ2-3, with 12 bases matching TRBD2. Germline values: CDR1 LNHDA, CDR2 SQIVND (reference sequence). The CDR3 totals 15 residues. With 8 bases clipped from V and 7 bases from J, the junction kept 10 bases outside the gene matches. CDR3 protein: CASGLLAGGPNTQYF. The CDR3 DNA reads as TGTGCCAGTGGCCTTCTAGCGGGAGGGCCTAATACGCAGTATTTT.

The CDR3 loop is CASSLGVSSLSGKTYNEQFF. CDR3 nucleotide sequence: TGTGCCAGCAGCTTAGGGGTCTCGTCTTTGAGCGGCAAAACCTACAATGAGCAGTTCTTC. This chain uses TRBV7-3 with TRBJ2-1; a possible D gene is TRBD2 (5 bases). V dropped 2 bases and J dropped 2 bases, with 25 bases sitting between them. Germline CDR1 SGHTA, CDR2 FQGTGA. The length of the CDR3 is 20 residues.

J is TRBJ2-2 and V is TRBV10-3, with D possibly matching TRBD2 (6 bases). Germline V gives CDR1 ENHRY, CDR2 SYGVKD. V lost 0 bases, J lost 4 bases, and 12 bases lay in between. The CDR3 is made up of 16 amino acids. For the CDR3, the DNA is TGTGCCATCAGTGAGTCGGAGGGTTTAATCACCGGGGAGCTGTTTTTT. Translating it yields CAISESEGLITGELFF.

The rearrangement joins TRBV5-6 to TRBJ2-5; D remains ambiguous. Looked up from germline, CDR1 is SGHDT and CDR2 is YYEEEE. This CDR3 region has 15 residues. Trimming took 4 bases from V and 1 from J, leaving 14 bases between them. Here the CDR3 DNA reads TGTGCCAGCAGCCCAGACAAGGCCCTCCAAGAGACCCAGTACTTC. Translation: CASSPDKALQETQYF.

The V call is TRBV28, the J call TRBJ2-7, with 8 bases that match TRBD1. The V gene's germline CDR1 is MDHEN and CDR2 SYDVKM. V dropped 6 bases and J dropped 6; count of bases not matched to a gene: 10. The CDR3 runs to 14 residues. The CDR3: CASSPGQGAREQYF. The CDR3 nucleotides are TGTGCCAGCAGCCCCGGGCAGGGGGCGCGCGAGCAGTACTTC.

The gene calls are TRBV4-1 and TRBJ2-1; 7 nucleotides align to TRBD1. Germline loops: CDR1 MGHRA, CDR2 YSYEKL. This CDR3 spans 15 amino acids. Losses at the gene ends were 2 bases for V and 2 bases for J; bases not matched to a gene: 3. CDR3 residues: CASSQSGTAYNEQFF. CDR3 bases: TGCGCCAGCAGCCAATCCGGGACAGCCTACAATGAGCAGTTCTTC.

The rearrangement uses TRBV25-1 and TRBJ1-3; tentatively, D is TRBD1 (6 bases). CDR3 length: 15 amino acids. Per germline, CDR1 MGHDK and CDR2 SYGVNS. Trimming removed 3 bases from V and 0 bases from J, with 9 bases in between. The CDR3: CASSDTGNSGNTIYF. CDR3 DNA: TGTGCCAGCAGTGACACAGGGAACTCTGGAAACACCATATATTTT.

The chain combines TRBV28 with TRBJ1-1, with D tentatively TRBD1 (5 bases). The germline V gene encodes CDR1 MDHEN and CDR2 SYDVKM. CDR3 length: 14 amino acids. Trimming took 6 bases from V and 7 from J, leaving 18 bases between them. As DNA, the CDR3 is TGTGCCAGCAGGACTCCCGGGACGGGGGGTGAAGCTTTCTTT. This codes for CASRTPGTGGEAFF. The variable domain in full, completed from reference TRBV28 and TRBJ1-1, reads DVKVTQSSRYLVKRTGEKVFLECVQDMDHENMFWYRQDPGLGLRLIYFSYDVKMKEKGDIPEGYSVSREKKERFSLILESASTNQTSMYLCASRTPGTGGEAFFGQGTRLTVV.

The CDR3 here is CATSDYRGTQYF. As DNA, the CDR3 is TGTGCCACCAGTGATTATCGAGGGACCCAGTACTTC. The J gene is TRBJ2-5, the V gene TRBV24-1; D is ambiguous. V was cut by 2 bases and J by 7 bases, with 7 bases left in between. Germline V gene data show CDR1 as KGHDR and CDR2 as SFDVKD. The CDR3 has 12 amino acids.

The V call is TRBV27, the J call TRBJ2-7; no clear D gene. Trimming took off 6 bases at V and 0 bases at J, with 12 bases between the two ends. Looked up from germline, CDR1 is MNHEY and CDR2 is SMNVEV (reference sequence). The CDR3 contains 14 residues. The CDR3 nucleotides read TGTGCCAGCAGCCTTTATCCTCCCTCCTACGAGCAGTACTTC. This codes for CASSLYPPSYEQYF.

V gene TRBV29-1 combines with J gene TRBJ1-6; maybe TRBD1 (5 bases). The CDR3 contains 14 residues. Germline V gene data show CDR1 as SQVTM and CDR2 as ANQGSEA. The V end was cut by 4 bases, the J end by 6 bases, with 13 bases between. CDR3 in amino acids: CSVAQGAPNSPLHF. Written as DNA, the CDR3 is TGCAGCGTTGCTCAAGGGGCCCCTAATTCACCCCTCCACTTT.

The V gene is TRBV19, the J gene TRBJ2-7, with a tentative D call TRBD2 (5 bases). CDR3 length: 13 amino acids. Trimming took off 3 bases at V and 0 bases at J, with 6 bases between the two ends. Germline V gene sequence: CDR1 LNHDA, CDR2 SQIVND (reference sequence). CDR3 sequence: CASSIGSSYEQYF. Here the CDR3 DNA reads TGTGCCAGTAGTATTGGGAGCTCCTACGAGCAGTACTTC. The entire variable domain, with the rest obtained from reference TRBV19 and TRBJ2-7, is as follows: DGGITQSPKYLFRKEGQNVTLSCEQNLNHDAMYWYRQDPGQGLRLIYYSQIVNDFQKGDIAEGYSVSREKKESFPLTVTSAQKNPTAFYLCASSIGSSYEQYFGPGTRLTVT.

V is TRBV19 and J is TRBJ2-1; D perhaps matches TRBD2 (7 bases). With 9 bases removed from V and 4 bases from J, the gap between germline ends came to 22 bases. Germline V gene lookup returns CDR1 LNHDA and CDR2 SQIVND (reference sequence). CDR3 length equals 16 residues. CDR3: CASRGAGPGPYNEQFF. CDR3 DNA sequence: TGTGCCAGCAGGGGAGCGGGGCCAGGTCCTTACAATGAGCAGTTCTTC.